This TCR beta chain was identified during a study of CD4 T cells in relation to SARS-CoV-2 and coronaviruses. About the research overall: PBMCs were cultured with antigen for over 8 days before TCR beta sequencing.

Before the COVID-19 pandemic, during about 2010-2019, CD4+ T cells were taken from unexposed donors. Isolation of CD4+ T cells took place after about 9 days in culture. Testing used SARS-CoV-2 S/N and four cold-coronavirus spikes on unexposed-donor CD4+ T cells, cells permitting. Each well had a few million PBMCs in about 5% human AB serum with IL-2. Fresh IL-2 medium replaced half the medium on days 3 and 7. The CDR3 consists of 16 residues. The V gene's germline CDR1 is LNHDA and CDR2 SQIVND (reference sequence). V was pared by 7 bases and J by 0 bases, with 9 bases of the junction left unmatched. For this clone: The antigen is not known.

Sequenced by immunoSEQ multiplex PCR; TCRdb stores in-frame clones only, minus some. This table holds 20,000 to 30,000 clones, roughly 66% found once. This clonotype originated in a human donor in good health. The sequenced material came from CD4+ T cells from PBMCs, cultured in vitro. The rearrangement joins TRBV19 to TRBJ1-1; 9 bases line up with TRBD1. CDR3: CASTPRTGAMNTEAFF. The DNA of the CDR3 is TGTGCCAGTACCCCCCGGACAGGGGCGATGAACACTGAAGCTTTCTTT. The complete variable domain, with remaining parts taken from reference TRBV19 and TRBJ1-1, reads DGGITQSPKYLFRKEGQNVTLSCEQNLNHDAMYWYRQDPGQGLRLIYYSQIVNDFQKGDIAEGYSVSREKKESFPLTVTSAQKNPTAFYLCASTPRTGAMNTEAFFGQGTRLTVV.